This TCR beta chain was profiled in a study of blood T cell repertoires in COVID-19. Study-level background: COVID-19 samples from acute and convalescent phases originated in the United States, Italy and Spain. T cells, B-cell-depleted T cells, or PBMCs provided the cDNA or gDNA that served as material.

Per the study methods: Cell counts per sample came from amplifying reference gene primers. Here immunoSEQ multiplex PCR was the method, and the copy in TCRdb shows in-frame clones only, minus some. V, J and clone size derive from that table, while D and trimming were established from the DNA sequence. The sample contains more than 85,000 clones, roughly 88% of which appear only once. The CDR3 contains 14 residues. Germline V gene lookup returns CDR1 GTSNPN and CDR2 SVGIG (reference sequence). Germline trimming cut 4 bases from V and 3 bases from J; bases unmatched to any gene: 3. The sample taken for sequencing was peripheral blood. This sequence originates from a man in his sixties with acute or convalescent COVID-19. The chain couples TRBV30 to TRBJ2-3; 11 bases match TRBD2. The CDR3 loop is CAWNSGGGTDTQYF. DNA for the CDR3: TGTGCCTGGAATAGCGGGGGGGGGACAGATACGCAGTATTTT.